Listed below are T cell receptor beta chains from one sample, sequenced in a study of identical twins. TCRdb reanalysed the 5' RACE reads using MiXCR and keeps one entry per CDR3 protein. The sample holds about 890,000 distinct CDR3 sequences; 10% to 15% are singletons and the top ten take around 1.5%. This sample also belongs to another study, concerning yellow fever vaccine responses in identical twins.

The sequenced sample was PBMCs. The receptors originated from a woman between 18 and 29 years old in good health. CDR3s include the opening cysteine and the closing phenylalanine or tryptophan. The D gene is left open where the match is weak. Rows may omit the clone size; those that give it use once, few, many or a size class.

DNA	CDR3	V	D	size	J
TGTGCCAGCAGCTTAGACGGTGTCCAGCCCCAGCATTTT	CASSLDGVQPQHF	TRBV7-6	.	.	TRBJ1-5
TGCGCCAGCAGCTTACAGGGGCCATATTCAAACACCATATATTTT	CASSLQGPYSNTIYF	TRBV5-1	TRBD1	few	TRBJ1-3
TGTGCCAGCAGTTTACCCCGACTAGCACGCTACAATGAGCAGTTCTTC	CASSLPRLARYNEQFF	TRBV28	TRBD2	few	TRBJ2-1
TGTGCCAGTCACGGTAGCAATCAGCCCCAGCATTTT	CASHGSNQPQHF	TRBV2	.	few	TRBJ1-5
TGCGCCAGCAGCCTTATTAGCGGGAGTAACTACGAGCAGTACTTC	CASSLISGSNYEQYF	TRBV4-1	TRBD2	.	TRBJ2-7
TGCGCCAGCGGAGCGGGTCCCGGGGAGCTGTTTTTT	CASGAGPGELFF	TRBV10-1	.	.	TRBJ2-2
TGTGCCAGCAGCCAAGTGTTCGCGGGGGGGATATACAATGAGCAGTTCTTC	CASSQVFAGGIYNEQFF	TRBV4-2	TRBD2	.	TRBJ2-1
TGTGCCAGCAGTTACTGGGAAAATTCGGGAGCTTTCTTT	CASSYWENSGAFF	TRBV6-5	.	.	TRBJ1-1
TGTGCCACCAGTGACGAGAGGACTAGCGGTTACACCGGGGAGCTGTTTTTT	CATSDERTSGYTGELFF	TRBV24-1	TRBD2	many	TRBJ2-2
TGTGCCACCAGCACAGGGGGCACTGAAGCTTTCTTT	CATSTGGTEAFF	TRBV15	TRBD1	many	TRBJ1-1
TGCAGCGCCAGTCTAGCGGCCCCTTTCCGGGCCCTCAATGAGCAGTTCTTC	CSASLAAPFRALNEQFF	TRBV29-1	TRBD2	.	TRBJ2-1
TGTGCCAGCTCACCCACCACGAAGAGCCTCTACGAGCAGTACTTC	CASSPTTKSLYEQYF	TRBV18	.	few	TRBJ2-7
TGCAGTGCTAGATTGGGGTTTGAAGAGACCCAGTACTTC	CSARLGFEETQYF	TRBV20-1	.	.	TRBJ2-5
TGCAGTGCTACAGCAGGGGGCTTAGCAGATACGCAGTATTTT	CSATAGGLADTQYF	TRBV20-1	TRBD1	.	TRBJ2-3
TGTGCCACCAGTGATCGGACAGGGTTGAGTGATGAGCAGTTCTTC	CATSDRTGLSDEQFF	TRBV24-1	TRBD1	few	TRBJ2-1
TGTGCCAGCAGCTCTAAGGCAGGGGGTGGTGAGCAGTTCTTC	CASSSKAGGGEQFF	TRBV7-6	TRBD1	.	TRBJ2-1
TGTGCCAGCAGCCAAGATTTGGTAGACAGAACTAATGAAAAACTGTTTTTT	CASSQDLVDRTNEKLFF	TRBV3-1	.	.	TRBJ1-4
TGTGCCAGCAGCTCACCCGGGACCGGACGGGACATTCAGTACTTC	CASSSPGTGRDIQYF	TRBV7-2	.	.	TRBJ2-4
TGTGCCAGCAGCGTAGGGCTAGCGGGAGACGAGCAGTACTTC	CASSVGLAGDEQYF	TRBV9	TRBD2	.	TRBJ2-7
TGCAGCGTTATGACGGGACACATCTACGAGCAGTACTTC	CSVMTGHIYEQYF	TRBV29-1	.	few	TRBJ2-7
TGTGCCAGCAGCTCACCAAAAAGTAAGCTGTTTTTT	CASSSPKSKLFF	TRBV11-2	.	.	TRBJ1-4
TGCAGTGCTAGAGGAGGCGCTAGCGGGACTGATACGCAGTATTTT	CSARGGASGTDTQYF	TRBV20-1	TRBD2	.	TRBJ2-3
TGTGCCTTGGCAGTTACCTTTAATGAGCAGTTCTTC	CALAVTFNEQFF	TRBV12-3/TRBV12-4	.	few	TRBJ2-1
TGTGCCACCAGTGATCCACCTGGGACGGCCTTTGGGGAGACCCAGTACTTC	CATSDPPGTAFGETQYF	TRBV24-1	.	many	TRBJ2-5
TGTGCCAGCAGTTTTTCTACAGTGAATCAGCCCCAGCATTTT	CASSFSTVNQPQHF	TRBV28	.	many	TRBJ1-5
TGTGCCAGCATCCTTCGACACCTTGGGACCGGGGAGCTGTTTTTT	CASILRHLGTGELFF	TRBV2	.	.	TRBJ2-2
TGCGCCAGCAGCCAAGACCAGGGTCAGACCCAGTACTTC	CASSQDQGQTQYF	TRBV4-1	.	.	TRBJ2-5
TGCAGTGCTAGAGACAGTACGGACTATGGCTACACCTTC	CSARDSTDYGYTF	TRBV20-1	.	many	TRBJ1-2
TGTGCCAGCAGTAGCGGGAACTTCTACGAGCAGTACTTC	CASSSGNFYEQYF	TRBV12-3/TRBV12-4	TRBD2	many	TRBJ2-7
TGTGCCAGCAGCCGGGACAGTGGGGAGCACCAAGAGACCCAGTACTTC	CASSRDSGEHQETQYF	TRBV12-3/TRBV12-4	TRBD1	.	TRBJ2-5
TGTGCCAGCAGCCAAACAGGGAGGCACGAGCAGTACTTC	CASSQTGRHEQYF	TRBV7-6	.	.	TRBJ2-7
TGCGCCAGCAGCGGCACCGACAGGGTATCTGTCTATGAGCAGTTCTTC	CASSGTDRVSVYEQFF	TRBV5-1	TRBD1	.	TRBJ2-1
TGTGCCAGCAGCCAGGCCCCGGGACAGGGGGTATACGAGCAGTACTTC	CASSQAPGQGVYEQYF	TRBV11-2	TRBD1	.	TRBJ2-7
TGTGCCAGCAGCCCGAACCCTAGCGGGGGGCGCCCCGGGGAGCTGTTTTTT	CASSPNPSGGRPGELFF	TRBV14	TRBD2	.	TRBJ2-2
TGTGCCAGCAGTGGGACAGCCACGACCTATGGCTACACCTTC	CASSGTATTYGYTF	TRBV2	.	few	TRBJ1-2
TGTGCCAGCAGCTTAGACCCTAGCGGGAGCTCCTGGACGAATGAGCAGTTCTTC	CASSLDPSGSSWTNEQFF	TRBV11-2	TRBD2	.	TRBJ2-1
TGTGCCACCAGCAGACTACGCGACAGGGTAGAATCCTACGAGCAGTACTTC	CATSRLRDRVESYEQYF	TRBV15	TRBD1	.	TRBJ2-7
TGTGCCAGCACCCCCCGCGGGGGTTGGGGAGGGGCCAAAAACATTCAGTACTTC	CASTPRGGWGGAKNIQYF	TRBV5-6	TRBD2	.	TRBJ2-4
TGTGCCAGCAGGTACAGGGGTGGGAGGAACTATGGCTACACCTTC	CASRYRGGRNYGYTF	TRBV12-3/TRBV12-4	TRBD1	few	TRBJ1-2
TGTGCCAGCAGTGCCCTATGGCCCTATGGCTACACCTTC	CASSALWPYGYTF	TRBV12-3/TRBV12-4	.	.	TRBJ1-2
TGTGCCCTACAGGGATATAATGAAAAACTGTTTTTT	CALQGYNEKLFF	TRBV2	.	.	TRBJ1-4
TGCAGTGCTAGAAAGGGGAATAGCGCCTACGAGCAGTACTTC	CSARKGNSAYEQYF	TRBV20-1	.	few	TRBJ2-7
TGTGCCAGCGCCCGGCCCGGGACTAGCTCCGCCGGGGAGCTGTTTTTT	CASARPGTSSAGELFF	TRBV7-9	TRBD2	few	TRBJ2-2
TGTGCCAGCACCGTGGGGGATGTCCGAGCAGAGACCCAGTACTTC	CASTVGDVRAETQYF	TRBV9	.	.	TRBJ2-5
TGCAGTGCTAGAGAGGGGGGGGGACTAGCGGAGAATGAGCAGTTCTTC	CSAREGGGLAENEQFF	TRBV20-1	TRBD2	few	TRBJ2-1
TGTGCCACCAGCAGAGGATCTTGGGACAGGGTCAATGAGCAGTTCTTC	CATSRGSWDRVNEQFF	TRBV15	TRBD1	few	TRBJ2-1
TGTGCCAGCAGTGGTGCAGAGCAGTACTTC	CASSGAEQYF	TRBV2	.	.	TRBJ2-7
TGTGCCACCATCCCGGACAGGGGATCGGGCCAGCCCCAGCATTTT	CATIPDRGSGQPQHF	TRBV15	TRBD1	few	TRBJ1-5
TGTGCCAGCAGTATCGGGGGAGGCACTGAAGCTTTCTTT	CASSIGGGTEAFF	TRBV6-1	.	.	TRBJ1-1
TGTGCCACCAGTGACCCGGGACAGGCGGAGACCCAGTACTTC	CATSDPGQAETQYF	TRBV24-1	TRBD1	few	TRBJ2-5
.	CASTSGPF	TRBV19	.	few	TRBJ1-2
TGCGCCAGCAGCCAGCCGGGTGGCATCACAGATACGCAGTATTTT	CASSQPGGITDTQYF	TRBV4-1	.	few	TRBJ2-3
TGTGCCAGCAGCCAAGAGGGGACTAGCGCCGGCAATGAGCAGTTCTTC	CASSQEGTSAGNEQFF	TRBV14	TRBD2	.	TRBJ2-1
TGTGCCAGCAGTCCCTGGGGAGGGAGCTACAATGAGCAGTTCTTC	CASSPWGGSYNEQFF	TRBV27	TRBD2	.	TRBJ2-1
TGTGCCAGCAGCCGGGACAGTTACAATGAGCAGTTCTTC	CASSRDSYNEQFF	TRBV18	TRBD1	many	TRBJ2-1
TGTGCCATCAGGGATTTGGGGAAGGTGTCTCCGCAGGGGACTGAAGCTTTCTTT	CAIRDLGKVSPQGTEAFF	TRBV10-3	.	.	TRBJ1-1